The T cell receptor beta chain described here comes from a study of CXCR3-negative and CXCR3-positive naive CD8 T cells (dated by TCRdb to the late 2010s). The study in broad terms: In total, about 135 million TRB reads were obtained, corresponding to roughly 1.5 +/- 0.3 million reads per library. Data from about 10 donors, pooled across two independent experiments, went into the diversity and physicochemical repertoire analyses. TRBV-TRBJ cluster analysis included naive subsets from roughly 5 donors and memory cells from 3 donors.

Instrument used: NextSeq 550. The Human TCR Profiling Kit (MiLaboratory) was used to make UMI-labeled 5' RACE TRB cDNA libraries. cDNA synthesis used the entire amount of extracted RNA, and PCR amplification then used the entire amount of cDNA produced. The libraries were made side by side, with each library going through the same number of PCR cycles. In the authors' own workflow: With a requirement of at least two reads per UMI, MIGEC and MiXCR extracted about 57,000 +/- 9,900 unique UMI-labeled TRB cDNA molecules per library. Each library averaged about 40,000 +/- 10,000 functional in-frame TRB CDR3 nucleotide clonotypes without stop codons. After downsampling to 5000 UMI-labeled TRB molecules per sample, diversity metrics such as normalized Shannon-Wiener and Chao1 were calculated in VDJtools. VDJtools computed clonotype-size-weighted physicochemical properties of the central five CDR3 residues: interaction energy, strength, volume and Kidera factor 4. TCRdb reprocessed the reads, so every CDR3 protein sequence counts as one entry and DNA is not shown. The V and J calls shown here were made by TCRdb, not taken from the authors' results. The table for this sample lists about 62,000 distinct CDR3 sequences. The ten largest clones add up to roughly 4.2% of the sample.

The germline V gene yields SGHRS for CDR1 and YFSETQ for CDR2. From the cysteine through the phenylalanine, the CDR3 covers 14 amino acids. The nucleotide record is missing. General study outcomes and caveats: Compared with CXCR3-negative naive cells, CXCR3-positive naive cells had TRB CDR3s with higher hydrophobicity (lower Kidera factor 4), lower energy, and higher strength and volume indices. Because surface CD5, which has been linked to self-reactivity in mice, was comparable between naive subsets, TCR interaction strength was also inferred from TRB CDR3 physicochemical properties. Comparably high repertoire diversity was found in both naive subsets, whereas much lower repertoire diversity was found in memory CD8+ T cells. TRBV-TRBJ usage was similar between naive CXCR3-negative and CXCR3-positive cells from the same donor, while memory cells showed distinct patterns. CXCR3 expression partially decreased after cryopreservation, so most assays used freshly isolated PBMCs.

Each CD8+ T cell subset was flow-sorted in triplicate, and some 310,000 cells per subset were placed directly into RLT lysis buffer. To keep memory contaminants out, a stringent definition of naive CD8+ T cells was applied: CD45RO-CCR7+CD27+CD95-. Peripheral blood mononuclear cells were isolated from buffy coats using standard density gradient centrifugation. A FACSAria III was used to flow-sort naive CXCR3-negative and CXCR3-positive CD8+ T cells. Total RNA was extracted from sorted cells using an RNeasy Mini Kit. Comments on this clonotype: No antigen is known for it.

The specimen was naive CXCR3- CD8+ T cells from blood. The meaning of the sample's cell subset or site label: CD45RO-CCR7+CD27+CD95- naive CD8+ T cells lacking CXCR3 (TNR3-). Recombination connected TRBV5-1 to TRBJ1-1. This receptor was identified in a human donor in good health. Some clones in this sample may be carry-over from other donors' samples. CDR3 loop: CASSLQGPNTEAFF.